Here is one T cell receptor (beta chain) with its context. This specimen belongs to a study of OX40 agonist ivuxolimab in advanced cancers. Background on the study: Dose-escalation cases comprised hepatocellular carcinoma, melanoma, renal cell or head and neck cancer. A history of anti-PD-1, anti-PD-L1 or anti-CTLA-4 therapy was acceptable, and 40% had some.

This CDR3 region has 15 residues. The V gene lost 0 bases and the J gene lost 3 bases, with 10 bases spanning the gap. The germline V gene has CDR1 SGDLS and CDR2 YYNGEE. Blood specimens came from baseline, cycle 4 day 1, and cycle 7 day 1. The method was immunoSEQ multiplex PCR; TCRdb's version includes in-frame clones alone and lacks a portion of them. The sample shows roughly 16,000 clones, less than 75% of them seen only once. The J gene is TRBJ2-1, the V gene TRBV9, with D tentatively TRBD2 (5 bases). The source was CD4+ or CD8+ T cells sorted from blood, collected in a trial of the OX40 agonist ivuxolimab. The sequence came from an adult with an advanced solid tumor such as melanoma, head and neck, liver or kidney cancer. For the CDR3, the DNA is TGTGCCAGCAGCGTAGTGTCGGGAAGCTACAATGAGCAGTTCTTC. It is translated as CASSVVSGSYNEQFF. Supplemented by reference TRBV9 and TRBJ2-1, the full variable domain reads DSGVTQTPKHLITATGQRVTLRCSPRSGDLSVYWYQQSLDQGLQFLIQYYNGEERAKGNILERFSAQQFPDLHSELNLSSLELGDSALYFCASSVVSGSYNEQFFGPGTRLTVL.